The 26 T cell receptor beta chains below were found in one sample sequenced in a study of CD8 T cells in Susac syndrome. cDNA came from roughly 0.5 to 1 ug RNA primed by random hexamers. TCRdb passed the immunoSEQ multiplex PCR reads through MiXCR, listing each CDR3 protein once. The top ten clones hold 0.12% of a sample with around 170,000 distinct CDR3 sequences, 94% of them seen once. Input material: CD4+ T cells from PBMCs. The receptors stem from a human donor with Susac syndrome.

Details on this clonotype: Relative to the germline gene, one junction end is altered; a read error may explain this. The V gene is TRBV9, the J gene TRBJ2-3; D is ambiguous. CDR3 length equals 14 residues. Germline V gene lookup returns CDR1 SGDLS and CDR2 YYNGEE. Here the CDR3 DNA reads TGTGCCAGCAGCGTAGTGGCCAGCAGAGATACGCAGTATTTT. It codes for CASSVVASRDTQYF. The whole variable domain, filled in from reference TRBV9 and TRBJ2-3, reads DSGVTQTPKHLITATGQRVTLRCSPRSGDLSVYWYQQSLDQGLQFLIQYYNGEERAKGNILERFSAQQFPDLHSELNLSSLELGDSALYFCASSVVASRDTQYFGPGTRLTVL.

The CDR3 DNA is TGTGCCAGCAGCTTATACGGAGCCTTCTACGAGCAGTACTTC. It yields the protein CASSLYGAFYEQYF. The chain joins TRBV7-2 to TRBJ2-7; D unclear. The V and J ends lost 2 bases and 3 bases respectively, with 11 bases between them. CDR3 length: 14 residues. The germline V gene has CDR1 SGHTA and CDR2 FQGNSA.

The V call is TRBV27, the J call TRBJ1-1; perhaps TRBD1 as D (6 bases). This CDR3 region has 16 residues. Per the germline V gene, CDR1 is MNHEY and CDR2 is SMNVEV (reference sequence). Trimming left V 5 bases short and J 0 bases short, with 16 bases between. The CDR3 bases are TGTGCCAGCAGTCCCTCTCCAGGGGCCATGAACACTGAAGCTTTCTTT. Its protein product is CASSPSPGAMNTEAFF.

This clonotype showed up just once. This CDR3 reads CASRYTESGYTF. Here the CDR3 DNA reads TGTGCCAGCCGATACACGGAGAGTGGCTACACCTTC. The gene calls are TRBV6-1 and TRBJ1-2; D uncertain. There are 12 residues in the CDR3. The germline gives CDR1 MNHNS, CDR2 SASEGT. The germline V and J ends were trimmed by 8 bases and 7 bases, with 14 bases remaining between them.

This clonotype was counted a single time. The chain couples TRBV29-1 to TRBJ1-5; D remains unclear. Trimming pared 4 bases from V and 0 bases from J, leaving 4 bases between. CDR1 SQVTM and CDR2 ANQGSEA come from the germline V gene. The CDR3 consists of 12 residues. CDR3 DNA: TGCAGCGTTGCCGATAGCAATCAGCCCCAGCATTTT. Translating gives CSVADSNQPQHF.

The chain employs TRBV28 and TRBJ2-5; 8 bases line up with TRBD1. Trimming at V came to 6 bases and at J to 5 bases, leaving 5 bases not matched to a gene. Germline loops: CDR1 MDHEN, CDR2 SYDVKM. The CDR3 loop spans 13 amino acids. CDR3 bases: TGTGCCAGCAGCTCGGACAGGGTCGAGACCCAGTACTTC. Translation: CASSSDRVETQYF.

The rearrangement joins TRBV6-2 or TRBV6-3 to TRBJ2-3, with a tentative D call TRBD2 (5 bases). V was trimmed by 5 bases and J by 0 bases, leaving 12 bases between them. Per germline, CDR1 MNHEY and CDR2 SVGEGT. The CDR3 consists of 15 residues. In DNA, the CDR3 is TGTGCCAGCAGTCCGGACTCCGCGAGCACAGATACGCAGTATTTT. Protein: CASSPDSASTDTQYF.

This chain joins TRBV7-2 and TRBJ2-5; D remains unclear. CDR3 length: 13 residues. V was cut by 2 bases and J by 4 bases, with 8 bases left in between. The germline V gene encodes CDR1 SGHTA and CDR2 FQGNSA. The CDR3 nucleotides are TGTGCCAGCAGCTTACAATCCGGAGAGACCCAGTACTTC. It yields the protein CASSLQSGETQYF.

This chain uses TRBV2 with TRBJ1-1; D gene ambiguous. CDR3 size: 14 residues. The germline V and J ends were trimmed by 4 bases and 0 bases, with 9 bases remaining between them. Germline CDR1 SNHLY, CDR2 FYNNEI. The CDR3 is CASSVLTLNTEAFF. The DNA for the CDR3 is TGTGCCAGCAGTGTTTTAACTTTGAACACTGAAGCTTTCTTT. Full variable domain (remainder filled in from reference TRBV2 and TRBJ1-1): EPEVTQTPSHQVTQMGQEVILRCVPISNHLYFYWYRQILGQKVEFLVSFYNNEISEKSEIFDDQFSVERPDGSNFTLKIRSTKLEDSAMYFCASSVLTLNTEAFFGQGTRLTVV.

The V and J genes are TRBV7-2 and TRBJ2-5, with D possibly being TRBD2 (6 bases). Per germline, CDR1 SGHTA and CDR2 FQGNSA. The V and J ends lost 5 bases and 4 bases respectively, with 20 bases between them. This CDR3 has 16 amino acids. The DNA for the CDR3 is TGTGCCAGCAGCCCTCGGGACTCCGATTCTGGAGAGACCCAGTACTTC. Protein: CASSPRDSDSGETQYF. The variable domain in full, with the rest retrieved from reference TRBV7-2 and TRBJ2-5, is GAGVSQSPSNKVTEKGKDVELRCDPISGHTALYWYRQSLGQGLEFLIYFQGNSAPDKSGLPSDRFSAERTGGSVSTLTIQRTQQEDSAVYLCASSPRDSDSGETQYFGPGTRLLVL.

J is TRBJ2-1 and V is TRBV7-3; no firm D call. The CDR3 contains 14 residues. Trimming stripped 3 bases from V and 0 bases from J, with 6 bases between. Looked up from germline, CDR1 is SGHTA and CDR2 is FQGTGA. CDR3 DNA sequence: TGTGCCAGCAGCTTCGACATCTCCTACAATGAGCAGTTCTTC. The encoded protein is CASSFDISYNEQFF. Combining the CDR3 with reference TRBV7-3 and TRBJ2-1 gives the whole variable domain GAGVSQTPSNKVTEKGKYVELRCDPISGHTALYWYRQSLGQGPEFLIYFQGTGAADDSGLPNDRFFAVRPEGSVSTLKIQRTERGDSAVYLCASSFDISYNEQFFGPGTRLTVL.

The chain uses TRBV29-1 and TRBJ1-1, with D unclear. From germline, CDR1 is SQVTM and CDR2 ANQGSEA. The CDR3 runs 11 residues. CDR3 sequence (DNA): TGCAGTGGTGGACGGAGCACTGAAGCTTTCTTT. Translation gives CSGGRSTEAFF.

This chain connects TRBV7-9 to TRBJ1-1, with 7 bases lining up with TRBD1. J lost 0 bases, V lost 4 bases, and 8 bases had no gene match. This CDR3 contains 16 residues. From germline, CDR1 is SEHNR and CDR2 FQNEAQ (reference sequence). The CDR3 sequence: CASSSYRGLVNTEAFF. In DNA, the CDR3 is TGTGCCAGCAGCTCATACAGGGGTTTGGTGAACACTGAAGCTTTCTTT.

V and J are TRBV7-9 and TRBJ2-4; 9 bases match TRBD1. The CDR3 runs 14 residues. Trimming took 5 bases from V and 8 from J; bases not matched to a gene: 7. Germline assignment: CDR1 SEHNR and CDR2 FQNEAQ (reference sequence). CDR3 region: CASSPGDRADIQYF. In nucleotides, the CDR3 is TGTGCCAGCAGCCCTGGGGACAGGGCGGACATTCAGTACTTC.

The chain is built from TRBV7-2 and TRBJ2-7; tentatively, D is TRBD2 (5 bases). With 5 bases removed from V and 2 bases from J, the gap between germline ends came to 16 bases. The CDR3 has 15 residues. Germline CDR1 is SGHTA and CDR2 is FQGNSA. The DNA for the CDR3 is TGTGCCAGCAGCCTCCGGGGAGAGAAGGCCTACGAGCAGTACTTC. It translates to CASSLRGEKAYEQYF.

The V gene is TRBV5-1, the J gene TRBJ2-3; 8 positions match TRBD2. The germline V gene encodes CDR1 SGHRS and CDR2 YFSETQ. Unmatched junction bases numbered 5, after V lost 1 base and J lost 4 bases. The CDR3 loop spans 15 amino acids. The CDR3 nucleotides are TGCGCCAGCAGCTTGCCCGGGGGGGCTGCAGATACGCAGTATTTT. Protein: CASSLPGGAADTQYF.

The chain employs TRBV20-1 and TRBJ1-5; tentatively, D is TRBD1 (6 bases). The CDR3 contains 17 residues. Germline V gives CDR1 DFQATT, CDR2 SNEGSKA (reference sequence). Trimming stripped 0 bases from V and 0 bases from J, with 15 bases between. DNA for the CDR3: TGCAGTGCTAGAGATTCCACAACACAGGGTAGCAATCAGCCCCAGCATTTT. The encoded protein is CSARDSTTQGSNQPQHF.

The genes are TRBV20-1 and TRBJ2-7; D is unresolved. The CDR3 is made up of 14 amino acids. Trimming removed 1 base from V and 0 bases from J, with 10 bases in between. The germline CDR1 and CDR2 sequences are DFQATT and SNEGSKA (reference sequence). DNA of the CDR3: TGCAGTGCTAGAGGGGCAGGATACTCCTACGAGCAGTACTTC. It yields the protein CSARGAGYSYEQYF.

This chain links TRBV30 with TRBJ1-2; D is unclear. Germline V gene lookup returns CDR1 GTSNPN and CDR2 SVGIG (reference sequence). This CDR3 has 13 residues. V was clipped by 1 base and J by 7 bases, with 13 bases between them. The CDR3 loop reads CAWSGRRDSGYTF. CDR3 nucleotides: TGTGCCTGGAGTGGTAGAAGGGATTCTGGCTACACCTTC.

V and J are TRBV5-4 and TRBJ2-1, with 10 bases aligning to TRBD1. The germline gives CDR1 SGHNT, CDR2 YYREEE (reference sequence). This CDR3 region has 15 residues. With V trimmed by 4 bases and J by 8 bases, 9 bases remained unmatched. The CDR3 region has the DNA TGTGCCAGCAGCCCTGGACAGGGGGATTTCTATGAGCAGTTCTTC. Protein sequence: CASSPGQGDFYEQFF. The complete variable domain, with remaining parts taken from reference TRBV5-4 and TRBJ2-1, reads ETGVTQSPTHLIKTRGQQVTLRCSSQSGHNTVSWYQQALGQGPQFIFQYYREEENGRGNFPPRFSGLQFPNYSSELNVNALELDDSALYLCASSPGQGDFYEQFFGPGTRLTVL.

CDR3 DNA: TGTGCCAGCAGATCCGCCGGGACAGGGGGCCCCTACACCTTC. It codes for CASRSAGTGGPYTF. This chain connects TRBV6-5 to TRBJ1-2, with 12 bases lining up with TRBD1. Per germline, CDR1 MNHEY and CDR2 SVGAGI. The junction had 9 bases not matched to a gene; V was cut back by 6 bases and J by 10 bases. CDR3 length equals 14 residues.

The chain uses TRBV13 and TRBJ2-2; D gene unclear. With 3 bases removed from V and 1 base from J, the gap between germline ends came to 9 bases. The CDR3 is 15 amino acids. Germline assignment: CDR1 PRHDT and CDR2 FYEKMQ (reference sequence). CDR3 in amino acids: CASSFLGRNTGELFF. CDR3 in DNA: TGTGCCAGCAGCTTTCTTGGCAGGAACACCGGGGAGCTGTTTTTT.

This clonotype was counted once. The chain combines TRBV20-1 with TRBJ2-2; no definite D call. The germline V gene encodes CDR1 DFQATT and CDR2 SNEGSKA (reference sequence). CDR3 length: 13 amino acids. This chain's CDR3 is CSFSEPNTGELFF. DNA for the CDR3: TGCAGCTTCTCGGAGCCGAACACCGGGGAGCTGTTTTTT.

The V call is TRBV6-7, the J call TRBJ2-5; D is perhaps TRBD1 (5 bases). TRBV6-7 has ORF status, its function being uncertain. The length of the CDR3 is 14 residues. V was trimmed by 6 bases and J by 4 bases, leaving 15 bases between them. The CDR3 sequence: CASRPQGKGETQYF. The CDR3 bases are TGTGCCAGCAGACCCCAGGGAAAAGGAGAGACCCAGTACTTC.

This chain joins TRBV19 and TRBJ1-6; D unresolved. The CDR3 totals 14 residues. Germline assignment: CDR1 LNHDA and CDR2 SQIVND (reference sequence). Between the trimmed V and J ends, which lost 6 bases and 5 bases, there was a span of 11 bases. The CDR3 sequence is CASSLPGDNSPLHF. DNA of the CDR3: TGTGCCAGTAGCCTTCCTGGGGATAATTCACCCCTCCACTTT.

The V gene is TRBV24-1, the J gene TRBJ2-7; TRBD2 matches 7 bases. CDR3 length equals 14 residues. V shed 7 bases, J shed 4 bases, and the junction held 9 bases outside the gene matches. Germline V gene sequence: CDR1 KGHDR, CDR2 SFDVKD. The CDR3: CATSVRTSTYEQYF. For the CDR3, the DNA is TGTGCCACCAGCGTTCGGACTAGTACATACGAGCAGTACTTC.